Sequencing of this T cell receptor (beta chain) was carried out in a study of spatial heterogeneity in lung cancer. On each TCR cDNA molecule, a unique molecular identifier was present. One entry per CDR3 protein results from TCRdb running MiXCR on the 5' RACE reads. This repertoire shows a few thousand distinct CDR3 sequences, over 2% found once; its top ten account for about 9.8%. Within the sample, this clonotype is medium-sized. Its matching antigen is unknown. CDR1 is KGHSH and CDR2 is LQKENI in the germline V gene. This CDR3 is 16 amino acids long. Losses at the gene ends were 1 base for V and 4 bases for J; bases not matched to a gene: 6. Study-wide results and limits: Counts of expanded alpha and beta TCRs within tumors tracked the tumor nonsynonymous mutation count.

Time point noted: sample taken at primary tumor resection. The sequences come from lung tumor tissue, collected at surgery. The V gene is TRBV18, the J gene TRBJ2-1; 8 nucleotides line up with TRBD2. This clonotype originated in a male donor with early-stage non-small cell lung cancer. The CDR3 protein is CASSPLSGKGYNEQFF. DNA of the CDR3: TGTGCCAGCTCACCACTTAGCGGGAAGGGTTACAATGAGCAGTTCTTC.